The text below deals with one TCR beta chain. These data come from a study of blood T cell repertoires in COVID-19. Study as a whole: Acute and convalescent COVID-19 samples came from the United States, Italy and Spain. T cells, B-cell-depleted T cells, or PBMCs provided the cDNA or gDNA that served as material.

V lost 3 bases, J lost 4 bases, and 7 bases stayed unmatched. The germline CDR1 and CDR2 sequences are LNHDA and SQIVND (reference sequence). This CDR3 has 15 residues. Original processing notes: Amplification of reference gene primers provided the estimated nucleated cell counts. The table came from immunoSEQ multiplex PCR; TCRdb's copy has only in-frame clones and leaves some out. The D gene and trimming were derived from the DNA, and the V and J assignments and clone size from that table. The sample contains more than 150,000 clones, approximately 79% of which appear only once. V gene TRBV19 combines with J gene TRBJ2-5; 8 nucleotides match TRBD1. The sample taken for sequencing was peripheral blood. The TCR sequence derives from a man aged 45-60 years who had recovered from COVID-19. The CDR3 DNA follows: TGTGCCAGTAGTATTCAACAGGGGGGAGCAGAGACCCAGTACTTC. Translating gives CASSIQQGGAETQYF.